Given below is one T cell receptor (beta chain) in context. The study ran its PCR with 60 Vbeta and 13 Jbeta primers. Some clones are missing from TCRdb's copy, which holds only in-frame ones; the method was immunoSEQ multiplex PCR. Reported are some 130,000 clones; the ten largest clones contain over 1.5%. The data are from a study of cytomegalovirus exposure and HLA in healthy donors. Looked up from germline, CDR1 is SGDLS and CDR2 is YYNGEE. V lost 3 bases to trimming and J lost 6 bases; unmatched junction nucleotides: 6. The CDR3 loop spans 14 amino acids. This chain links TRBV9 with TRBJ1-2; TRBD1 aligns across 9 bases. This sequence was found in a man aged 18 to 29 in good health and CMV-seronegative. Sequencing was performed on PBMCs. Here the CDR3 DNA reads TGTGCCAGCAGCGCGGGACAGGGCACGGATGGCTACACCTTC. Amino acids: CASSAGQGTDGYTF.